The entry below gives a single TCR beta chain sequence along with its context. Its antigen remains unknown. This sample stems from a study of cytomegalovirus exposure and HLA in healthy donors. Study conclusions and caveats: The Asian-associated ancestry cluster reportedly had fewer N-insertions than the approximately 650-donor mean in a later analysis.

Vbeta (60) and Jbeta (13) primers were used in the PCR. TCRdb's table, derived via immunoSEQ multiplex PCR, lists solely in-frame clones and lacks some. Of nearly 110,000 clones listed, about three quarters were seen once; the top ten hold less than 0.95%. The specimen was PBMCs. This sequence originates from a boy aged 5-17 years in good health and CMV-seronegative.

In DNA form, the CDR3 reads TGTGCCAGACCATACCACAGGGGGCGTCCCTTCTCTAGCACAGATACGCAGTATTTT. Its translation is CARPYHRGRPFSSTDTQYF. The V call is TRBV6-4, the J call TRBJ2-3; 9 nucleotides agree with TRBD1. The CDR3 runs 19 residues. Germline V gives CDR1 MRHNA, CDR2 SNTAGT. Germline trimming cut 9 bases from V and 0 bases from J; bases unmatched to any gene: 19.